The source of this T cell receptor beta chain is a study of T cells in Graves' hyperthyroidism and ophthalmopathy. Fresh peripheral blood, around 9.3 ml, was the source of the PBMCs. This clonotype has just a few counts. Amplification yielded TCR beta CDR3 regions, with RNA transcripts as the source. The HTBI primer set served for first-round RT-PCR of the TCR CDR3. TCRdb re-analysed the multiplex PCR reads in MiXCR, keeping a single row per CDR3 protein. The data show 450,000 to 500,000 distinct CDR3 sequences, with under 25% seen just once and approximately 49% held by the top ten. Germline assignment: CDR1 SGHTA and CDR2 FQGNSA. The CDR3 runs to 16 residues. The V gene lost 5 bases and the J gene lost 2 bases, with 18 bases spanning the gap.

The source of this sequence is a woman in her 70s with Graves' ophthalmopathy. Source material: blood. V usage is TRBV7-2 and J usage is TRBJ1-2; D is unresolved. The CDR3 protein is CASSSQSGSPNYGYTF. The CDR3 coding sequence is TGTGCCAGCAGCAGCCAGAGCGGATCCCCGAACTATGGCTACACCTTC.